The clone carrying this T cell receptor (beta chain) showed up just once. These data belong to a study of shared clonotypes between healthy human individuals. The germline V gene has CDR1 MNHEY and CDR2 SVGAGI. V was cut by 5 bases and J by 2 bases, with 12 bases left in between. CDR3 length equals 14 residues. Sequencing was performed with immunoSEQ multiplex PCR; in TCRdb, only in-frame clones are kept and a portion is missing. This sample yields roughly 700,000 clones, of which around 67% are seen a single time; approximately 1.7% belongs to the top ten. CD4+ cells were split into CD45RA+ naive and CD45RA-negative memory subsets.

The sequenced sample consisted of memory CD4+ T cells sorted from blood. Subset described: CD45RA-negative fraction. This receptor was taken from a woman under 40 in good health. This chain connects TRBV6-5 to TRBJ1-2, with D unresolved. The CDR3 coding sequence is TGTGCCAGCAGTCCCTCGGTAGGCAACTATGGCTACACCTTC. The encoded protein is CASSPSVGNYGYTF.